This T cell receptor beta chain was captured in a study of blood T cells in healthy people across ages (dated by TCRdb to 2015 to 2017). Describing the broader study: Template switching captured roughly one uniquely barcoded TCR beta cDNA molecule per two T cells in model experiments. Using deep sequencing normalized with unique cDNA molecular identifiers, the study measured how TCR beta repertoire diversity changes with age. Donors were grouped into four age groups: young (average approximately 15 years), middle-aged (39), aged (62) and long-lived (over 80). To avoid experimental bias, donors of different ages were distributed randomly across sequencing lanes. Two additional independent replicas of 1 million unique cDNA reads from the same blood draw were analyzed for two donors (one aged 18 to 29 and one aged 80 or older).

Points the paper makes about the study in general: Observed TCR beta diversity correlated strongly with the percentage of naive T cells measured by flow cytometry. The long-lived group showed more naive CD4+ T cells, fewer expanded clones and increased TCR diversity than the aged group, suggesting age selection. Estimates of total diversity based on one million sequenced T cells were regarded as lower bounds and as underestimates. Conclusive comparison of naive and antigen-experienced compartments was prevented by the profiling of bulk unsorted PBMCs. Observed TCR beta diversity per million T cells fell roughly linearly with age, and a significant reduction was already apparent by age roughly 40. Because the CMV infection status of the donors was unknown, age-related changes in expanded clonotypes may potentially have been confounded.

The cysteine opens and the phenylalanine closes a CDR3 of 18 amino acids. Only CDR3 DNA remains: 54 bases, in frame from the first base. Per the germline V gene (reference sequence), DFQATT is the CDR1 and SNEGSKA is the CDR2. Libraries were built with 5' RACE. TCRdb names Illumina HiSeq 2500 as the instrument used. The second PCR ran for roughly 7 to 11 cycles and used a J-beta primer mix along with a sample-barcoded 5' primer. Each TCR beta cDNA molecule received a unique molecular identifier from a template-switch 5' adaptor carrying 12 random nucleotides. At least 2.5 million CDR3-containing paired-end reads were obtained from each sample. First-strand cDNA synthesis was performed from all RNA using the Mint cDNA synthesis kit, with priming by a TRBC-specific oligonucleotide. After uracil-DNA glycosylase treatment, a first 18-cycle PCR used universal primers M1SS and BC2_uni_R on all cDNA. As for how the authors treated the data: Normalization of each sample was performed by random selection of 1 million high-quality reads, each carrying a distinct molecular identifier. Reads sharing molecular identifiers were discarded rather than binned into consensus sequences. CDR3 identification, clonotype clustering and error correction used MiTCR with a Q25 quality threshold and the strictest error-elimination algorithm. A nonparametric unseen species model using Euler transformation provided a lower-bound estimate of total TCR beta diversity. TCRdb ran its own pipeline on the public reads, namely fastp trimming at Q25 and MiXCR clone calling, and kept in-frame beta chains. Entries are consolidated by CDR3 protein sequence, retaining the most common genes and DNA. The V and J calls and clone size are TCRdb's, not the authors'. In all, the sample holds about 580,000 distinct CDR3 sequences, and about 45% of those were seen once. The top ten clones comprise about 22% of the sample.

With regard to this clonotype: Its antigen is unknown. Base-call qualities are not available, and no considerably larger clone is one nucleotide away.

Systemically healthy Caucasian individuals from Russia, 39 in total and aged about 6 to 95 years, were included as donors. Roughly 10 milliliters of peripheral blood were drawn from each donor into EDTA-treated Vacutainer tubes. Ficoll-Paque density-gradient centrifugation was used to isolate PBMCs, with at least 6 million per sample. Total RNA, at least 6 micrograms per sample, was extracted from PBMCs with Trizol reagent. The percentages of naive CD45RAhigh/CD27high T cells were determined by flow cytometry on a PBMC aliquot from every donor. The TCR was taken from a man of 80 years or more in good health. In this chain, TRBV20-1 is recombined with TRBJ2-7, and TRBD1 aligns with 8 junction nucleotides. The end of the DNA is better explained by TRBJ2-5, so the J call may be wrong. Sequenced sample: blood. The CDR3 has the sequence CSARDLPGQGFDSETQYF. The nucleotide sequence is TGCAGTGCTAGAGATCTACCTGGACAGGGATTCGATTCGGAGACCCAGTACTTC.